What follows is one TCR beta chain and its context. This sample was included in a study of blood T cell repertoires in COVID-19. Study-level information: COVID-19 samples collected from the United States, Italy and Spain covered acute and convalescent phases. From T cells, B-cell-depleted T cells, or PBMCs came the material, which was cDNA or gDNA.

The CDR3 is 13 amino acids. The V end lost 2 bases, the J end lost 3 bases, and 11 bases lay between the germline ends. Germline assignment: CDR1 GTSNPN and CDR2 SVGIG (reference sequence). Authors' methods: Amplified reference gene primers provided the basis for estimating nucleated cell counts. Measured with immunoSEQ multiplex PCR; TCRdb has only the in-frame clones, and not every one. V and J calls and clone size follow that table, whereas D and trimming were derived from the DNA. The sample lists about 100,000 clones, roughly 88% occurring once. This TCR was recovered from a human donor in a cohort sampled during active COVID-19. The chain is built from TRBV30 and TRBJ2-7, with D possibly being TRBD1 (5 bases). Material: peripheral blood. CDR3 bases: TGTGCCTGGAGTTTTGTGGACAACTACGAGCAGTACTTC. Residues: CAWSFVDNYEQYF.